What follows are 13 T cell receptor beta chains derived from one specimen sequenced in a study of blood T cell repertoires in COVID-19. Using immunoSEQ multiplex PCR, the repertoire was profiled, and TCRdb retains in-frame clones only, with some absent. The sample lists over 250,000 clones, 85% occurring once. Sequenced: peripheral blood. These receptor sequences come from a man aged 50 to 60 with active or convalescent COVID-19.

The chain joins TRBV27 to TRBJ2-7, with D maybe TRBD2 (7 bases). Germline-derived CDR1 and CDR2 are MNHEY and SMNVEV (reference sequence). The germline V and J ends were trimmed by 9 bases and 0 bases, with 15 bases remaining between them. CDR3 size: 14 residues. This chain's CDR3 is CASRRGGLSYEQYF. CDR3 sequence (DNA): TGTGCCAGTAGGAGGGGGGGTCTCTCCTACGAGCAGTACTTC.

V is TRBV7-9 and J is TRBJ1-3; D is unclear. This CDR3 spans 15 amino acids. Germline assignment: CDR1 SEHNR and CDR2 FQNEAQ (reference sequence). Trimming took 6 bases from V and 2 from J, leaving 14 bases between them. The CDR3 DNA reads TGTGCCAGCAGTTCCGCGGGAGACACTGGAAACACCATATATTTT. It encodes CASSSAGDTGNTIYF.

The rearrangement links TRBV6-2 or TRBV6-3 to TRBJ1-6, with no clear D. V lost 3 bases, J lost 7 bases, and 7 bases lay in between. Germline V gene lookup returns CDR1 MNHEY and CDR2 SVGEGT. The CDR3 consists of 13 residues. CDR3 sequence reads: CASSYEGNSPLHF. Here the CDR3 DNA reads TGTGCCAGCAGTTATGAGGGAAATTCACCCCTCCACTTT.

The chain couples TRBV28 to TRBJ1-2, with 10 positions matching TRBD1. J lost 8 bases, V lost 5 bases, and 14 bases had no gene match. There are 16 residues in the CDR3. Germline V gives CDR1 MDHEN, CDR2 SYDVKM. The CDR3 DNA reads as TGTGCCAGCAGTAGCGGCGCCGGGACAGGGGCGGACGGCTACACCTTC. Translated: CASSSGAGTGADGYTF.

The chain combines TRBV5-6 with TRBJ2-3; D is unclear. Trimming stripped 1 base from V and 6 bases from J, with 9 bases between. Looked up from germline, CDR1 is SGHDT and CDR2 is YYEEEE. The CDR3 has 13 amino acids. DNA of the CDR3: TGTGCCAGCAGCTTGAGCGTCGAGGATACGCAGTATTTT. Translation gives CASSLSVEDTQYF.

The chain has TRBV2 and TRBJ2-1, with 7 bases aligning to TRBD2. Trimming took 6 bases from V and 4 from J; bases not matched to a gene: 9. Germline V gene lookup returns CDR1 SNHLY and CDR2 FYNNEI. The CDR3 is 15 amino acids. CDR3 in DNA: TGTGCCAGCAGGTATGAGCGGGAAGGTTACAATGAGCAGTTCTTC. This encodes CASRYEREGYNEQFF. Variable domain in full (rest from reference TRBV2 and TRBJ2-1): EPEVTQTPSHQVTQMGQEVILRCVPISNHLYFYWYRQILGQKVEFLVSFYNNEISEKSEIFDDQFSVERPDGSNFTLKIRSTKLEDSAMYFCASRYEREGYNEQFFGPGTRLTVL.

With regard to this clone: Other DNA sequences in this specimen translate into the identical CDR3. The gene calls are TRBV28 and TRBJ1-4; D perhaps matches TRBD1 (5 bases). The germline V and J ends were trimmed by 5 bases and 8 bases, with 9 bases remaining between them. The V gene's germline CDR1 is MDHEN and CDR2 SYDVKM. The length of the CDR3 is 12 residues. The CDR3, as DNA: TGTGCCAGCAGTCAAAGGGGAGAAAAACTGTTTTTT. This translates into CASSQRGEKLFF.

The chain uses TRBV24-1 and TRBJ2-1, with D possibly matching TRBD1 (5 bases). This CDR3 has 11 amino acids. V lost 12 bases and J lost 7, with 12 bases in between. The germline CDR1 and CDR2 sequences are KGHDR and SFDVKD. The DNA of the CDR3 is TGTGCCGTCTCTAGGGGTAATGAGCAGTTCTTC. Protein product: CAVSRGNEQFF.

J is TRBJ1-6 and V is TRBV7-8, with D uncertain. Germline-derived CDR1 and CDR2 are SGHVS and FQNEAQ. V was trimmed by 0 bases and J by 14 bases, leaving 14 bases between them. The CDR3 covers 14 residues. CDR3 nucleotides: TGTGCCAGCAGCTTAGCGGGCACACTCGTTACCCTCCACTTT. This translates into CASSLAGTLVTLHF.

The chain recombines TRBV5-1 with TRBJ2-2, with TRBD1 as a possible D gene (6 bases). V dropped 0 bases and J dropped 2 bases, with 8 bases sitting between them. The CDR3 is 15 residues long. The V gene's germline CDR1 is SGHRS and CDR2 YFSETQ. The CDR3 sequence is CASSLVQGNTGELFF. CDR3 sequence (DNA): TGCGCCAGCAGCTTGGTACAGGGTAACACCGGGGAGCTGTTTTTT.

The rearrangement joins TRBV24-1 to TRBJ2-1; TRBD1 aligns across 8 bases. J was trimmed by 7 bases and V by 3 bases; bases with no gene match: 10. In germline, CDR1 is KGHDR, CDR2 SFDVKD. The CDR3 runs to 16 residues. In DNA, the CDR3 is TGTGCCACCAGTGATCCAGGGGGCCTAAACCGTAATGAGCAGTTCTTC. Translating it yields CATSDPGGLNRNEQFF.

The chain links TRBV7-9 to TRBJ1-6; 10 positions match TRBD1. Trimming took 6 bases from V and 7 from J; bases not matched to a gene: 3. This CDR3 spans 14 amino acids. The germline V gene has CDR1 SEHNR and CDR2 FQNEAQ (reference sequence). In nucleotides, the CDR3 is TGTGCCAGCAGGGAGACAGGGGGCAATTCACCCCTCCACTTT. It codes for CASRETGGNSPLHF.

The CDR3 nucleotides are TGTGCCAGCAGGGAGCTAGGACAGGTGTCACAGCCCCAGCATTTT. It codes for CASRELGQVSQPQHF. The rearrangement uses TRBV6-5 and TRBJ1-5, with TRBD1 identical over 7 bases. The CDR3 spans 15 residues. The germline V gene has CDR1 MNHEY and CDR2 SVGAGI. With 6 bases clipped from V and 7 bases from J, the junction kept 12 bases outside the gene matches.